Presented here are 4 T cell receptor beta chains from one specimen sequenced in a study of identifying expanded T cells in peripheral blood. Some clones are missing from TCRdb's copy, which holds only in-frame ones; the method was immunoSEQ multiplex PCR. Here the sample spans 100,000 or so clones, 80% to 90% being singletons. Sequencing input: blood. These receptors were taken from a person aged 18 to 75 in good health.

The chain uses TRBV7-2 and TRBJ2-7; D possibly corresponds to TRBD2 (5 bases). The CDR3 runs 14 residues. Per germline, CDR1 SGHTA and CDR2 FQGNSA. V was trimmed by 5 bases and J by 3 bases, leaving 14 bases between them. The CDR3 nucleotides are TGTGCCAGCAGCCTCCCGGAGGTGTTCTACGAGCAGTACTTC. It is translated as CASSLPEVFYEQYF. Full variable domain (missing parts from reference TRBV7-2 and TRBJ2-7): GAGVSQSPSNKVTEKGKDVELRCDPISGHTALYWYRQSLGQGLEFLIYFQGNSAPDKSGLPSDRFSAERTGGSVSTLTIQRTQQEDSAVYLCASSLPEVFYEQYFGPGTRLTVT.

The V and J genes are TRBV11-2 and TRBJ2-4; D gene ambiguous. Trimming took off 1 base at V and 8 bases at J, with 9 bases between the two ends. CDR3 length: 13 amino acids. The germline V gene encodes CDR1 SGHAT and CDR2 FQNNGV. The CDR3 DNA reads TGTGCCAGCAGCTTAGTCCTCTCGGACATTCAGTACTTC. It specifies CASSLVLSDIQYF.

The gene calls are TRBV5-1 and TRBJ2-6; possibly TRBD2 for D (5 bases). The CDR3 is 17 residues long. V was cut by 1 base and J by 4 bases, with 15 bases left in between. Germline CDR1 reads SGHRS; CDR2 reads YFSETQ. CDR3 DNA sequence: TGCGCCAGCAGCTTGTCAACGGACTTATCAGGGGCCAACGTCCTGACTTTC. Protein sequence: CASSLSTDLSGANVLTF.

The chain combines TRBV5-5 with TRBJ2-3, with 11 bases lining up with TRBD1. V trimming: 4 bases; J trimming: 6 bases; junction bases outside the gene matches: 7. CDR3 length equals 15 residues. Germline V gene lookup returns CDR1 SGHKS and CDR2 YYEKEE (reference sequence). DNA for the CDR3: TGTGCCAGCAGCACGGAGGACAGGGGGCTCGATACGCAGTATTTT. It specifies CASSTEDRGLDTQYF.